This TCR beta chain is from a study of blood T cell repertoires in COVID-19. Study overall: From T cells, B-cell-depleted T cells, or PBMCs came the material, which was cDNA or gDNA.

This clone was detected only a few times. The study recruited people aged 18 to 89 years across approximately 25 US areas. Sequencing was performed with immunoSEQ multiplex PCR; in TCRdb, only in-frame clones are kept and a portion is missing. The sample has roughly 68,000 clones, roughly 80% seen once. Germline-derived CDR1 and CDR2 are SGHTA and FQGNSA. V lost 1 base, J lost 5 bases, and 2 bases stayed unmatched. This CDR3 comprises 15 residues. This sequence originates from a woman between 40 and 55 years old with acute COVID-19. The material sequenced was PBMCs or T cells enriched from blood (not recorded which). This chain connects TRBV7-2 to TRBJ1-5, with 10 bases aligning to TRBD1. CDR3 region: CASSLVGTGDQPQHF. Here the CDR3 DNA reads TGTGCCAGCAGCTTAGTGGGGACAGGGGATCAGCCCCAGCATTTT. The full variable domain, completed using reference TRBV7-2 and TRBJ1-5, is GAGVSQSPSNKVTEKGKDVELRCDPISGHTALYWYRQSLGQGLEFLIYFQGNSAPDKSGLPSDRFSAERTGGSVSTLTIQRTQQEDSAVYLCASSLVGTGDQPQHFGDGTRLSIL.